This T cell receptor (beta chain) came from a study of CD8 T cells in Susac syndrome. RNA was extracted with the RNeasy kit, and a quantity of roughly 0.45 to 1 ug was reverse transcribed using random hexamers. Amplification of TCR beta CDR3 used immunoSEQ multiplex PCR across 54 Vbeta and 13 Jbeta. One entry per CDR3 protein results from TCRdb running MiXCR on the immunoSEQ multiplex PCR reads. Of over 120,000 distinct CDR3 sequences listed, roughly 94% are singletons. The ends lost 4 bases at V and 3 bases at J; junction bases unmatched: 7. CDR1 MNHNY and CDR2 SVGAGI come from the germline V gene (reference sequence). The CDR3 totals 15 residues. There are a few counts of this clonotype. Its target is unknown. Points from the study as a whole: Only a relatively small number of individuals were included in the TCR sequencing and HLA analysis.

The T cells that were sequenced for TCR beta were CD8+ and CD4+ cells from blood. While CD8+ and CD4+ T cells were isolated negatively, TEMRA cells were enriched by FACS. Sequenced sample: CD4+ T cells from PBMCs. V and J are TRBV6-6 and TRBJ1-2; the match to TRBD1 covers 8 bases. The receptor was isolated from a human donor in good health. The CDR3 DNA reads as TGTGCCAGCAGTTCCACCCGGACAGGGCACTATGGCTACACCTTC. Protein: CASSSTRTGHYGYTF.